This entry lists 24 T cell receptor beta chains sequenced from one sample in a study of T-cell reconstitution after alpha-beta-depleted transplantation in children. Library preparation (for TCRbeta) was performed with unique molecular identifiers. MiXCR, run by TCRdb on the PCR reads, gives a single entry per CDR3 protein. Among fewer than 400,000 distinct CDR3 sequences listed, approximately 23% were seen once. The input for sequencing was PBMCs, mostly from graft donor cells, taken 180 days after TCRalphabeta/CD19-depleted stem cell transplant. The source is a male patient younger than 18 who had a stem cell transplant for acute lymphoblastic leukemia, so the T cells may come from the graft donor.

The chain employs TRBV2 and TRBJ1-2; 9 nucleotides align to TRBD1. This CDR3 is 15 amino acids long. CDR1 is SNHLY and CDR2 is FYNNEI in the germline V gene. V was pared by 6 bases and J by 4 bases, with 9 bases of the junction left unmatched. CDR3 protein: CASRSPTGGTYGYTF. The CDR3 coding sequence is TGTGCCAGCAGAAGCCCGACAGGGGGTACCTATGGCTACACCTTC.

The J gene is TRBJ1-2, the V gene TRBV20-1; TRBD1 matches at 8 bases. CDR3 length: 12 residues. CDR1 and CDR2 (germline): DFQATT, SNEGSKA (reference sequence). After removal of 3 bases from V and 13 bases from J, the junction contained 10 bases not matched to a gene. The CDR3 reads CSASPGTGQGTF. DNA for the CDR3: TGCAGTGCTAGTCCCGGGACAGGACAGGGCACCTTC.

The chain links TRBV10-3 to TRBJ2-7; the D gene is possibly TRBD2 (6 bases). Trimming shortened V by 7 bases and J by 1 base, and 23 bases separated the two germline ends. This CDR3 is built from 17 residues. Germline lookup yields CDR1 ENHRY and CDR2 SYGVKD. Written as DNA, the CDR3 is TGTGCCATCAATTCTAGGGGCCGGGACTCTCGTTCCTACGAGCAGTACTTC. Its protein product is CAINSRGRDSRSYEQYF.

This clonotype has only a few counts. V and J are TRBV5-1 and TRBJ1-2; D is possibly TRBD1 (5 bases). V was trimmed by 4 bases and J by 7 bases, leaving 11 bases between them. CDR1 is SGHRS, CDR2 YFSETQ, per germline. There are 12 residues in the CDR3. The CDR3 reads CASSISGPGYTF. The DNA for the CDR3 is TGCGCCAGCAGCATCTCGGGGCCTGGCTACACCTTC.

This clonotype appeared a few times. This rearrangement joins TRBV7-2 to TRBJ2-2; perhaps D is TRBD1 or TRBD2 (5 bases each). Trimming pared 2 bases from V and 5 bases from J, leaving 18 bases between. The CDR3 has 17 residues. Germline V lookup: CDR1 SGHTA, CDR2 FQGNSA. The CDR3 coding sequence is TGTGCCAGCAGCTTATGGGCAGGGAGCGTAGGAACCGGGGAGCTGTTTTTT. It encodes CASSLWAGSVGTGELFF. Supplemented by reference TRBV7-2 and TRBJ2-2, the full variable domain reads GAGVSQSPSNKVTEKGKDVELRCDPISGHTALYWYRQSLGQGLEFLIYFQGNSAPDKSGLPSDRFSAERTGGSVSTLTIQRTQQEDSAVYLCASSLWAGSVGTGELFFGEGSRLTVL.

The V call is TRBV5-5, the J call TRBJ1-1; 8 bases are shared with TRBD1. This CDR3 contains 16 residues. Germline lookup yields CDR1 SGHKS and CDR2 YYEKEE (reference sequence). V was clipped by 1 base and J by 0 bases; unmatched bases: 5. CDR3 sequence (DNA): TGTGCCAGCAGCTTGTCGACAGGGGCGATGAACACTGAAGCTTTCTTT. Encoded protein: CASSLSTGAMNTEAFF.

V gene TRBV20-1 combines with J gene TRBJ1-2; D possibly corresponds to TRBD1 (5 bases). The CDR3 sequence is 12 residues long. The ends were cut back, 0 bases at V and 8 bases at J, with 10 bases in the middle. The germline V gene has CDR1 DFQATT and CDR2 SNEGSKA (reference sequence). In DNA, the CDR3 is TGCAGTGCTAGAGATAGGGGACGGGGCTACACCTTC. It encodes CSARDRGRGYTF.

This clonotype was seen ten or more times. This chain joins TRBV7-3 and TRBJ2-7; TRBD1 matches at 7 bases. The junction had 17 bases not matched to a gene; V was cut back by 6 bases and J by 6 bases. This CDR3 spans 16 amino acids. CDR1 and CDR2 from the germline V gene are SGHTA and FQGTGA. The CDR3 protein is CASSSRPTGALSEQYF. The DNA for the CDR3 is TGTGCCAGCAGTTCAAGGCCAACAGGGGCGCTATCCGAGCAGTACTTC.

The CDR3 region is CASSFLGQGLGEQYF. Here the CDR3 DNA reads TGTGCCAGCAGCTTCCTGGGCCAGGGCCTGGGCGAGCAGTACTTC. V is TRBV11-2 and J is TRBJ2-7, with D perhaps TRBD1 (5 bases). Germline CDR1 reads SGHAT; CDR2 reads FQNNGV. V gave up 3 bases and J gave up 6 bases, with 18 bases separating them. The CDR3 sequence is 15 residues long.

This clonotype was counted a few times. The genes are TRBV10-2 and TRBJ2-5; TRBD2 matches at 8 bases. Germline V gene data show CDR1 as WSHSY and CDR2 as SAAADI. Trimming removed 6 bases from V and 0 bases from J; junction bases left unmatched: 9. There are 16 residues in the CDR3. The CDR3 protein is CASRLTSGYYQETQYF. The CDR3 DNA reads as TGCGCCAGCAGGCTTACTAGCGGATATTACCAAGAGACCCAGTACTTC.

The V call is TRBV24-1, the J call TRBJ2-5; D remains ambiguous. CDR3 size: 14 residues. Germline V gene lookup returns CDR1 KGHDR and CDR2 SFDVKD. V was shortened by 4 bases and J by 0 bases, with 8 bases between the two germline ends. The CDR3 DNA sequence: TGTGCCACCAGTGACCAGGAGTACCAAGAGACCCAGTACTTC. The encoded protein is CATSDQEYQETQYF.

This clonotype was counted at least ten times. Germline is not matched at one junction end, which may reflect a read error. V usage is TRBV5-1 and J usage is TRBJ2-7; D unclear. The CDR3 length is 13 residues. Germline CDR1 SGHRS, CDR2 YFSETQ. CDR3 DNA sequence: TGTGCCAGCAGCTTAGCCCCTTCCTACGAGCAGTACTTC. Translating it yields CASSLAPSYEQYF.

The V call is TRBV5-1, the J call TRBJ1-4; weak D call: TRBD1 (5 bases). Germline V gene sequence: CDR1 SGHRS, CDR2 YFSETQ. V lost 1 base and J 8 bases, leaving 18 bases between the germline ends. The CDR3 is made up of 16 amino acids. The CDR3 is CASSLSAGVRGEKLFF. The CDR3 bases are TGCGCCAGCAGCTTGAGTGCGGGGGTACGCGGGGAAAAACTGTTTTTT.

The rearrangement links TRBV5-1 to TRBJ2-3, with 7 bases matching TRBD1. Germline CDR1 is SGHRS and CDR2 is YFSETQ. V shed 0 bases, J shed 3 bases, and the junction held 4 bases outside the gene matches. This CDR3 comprises 15 residues. The CDR3 spells CASSLDRGRTDTQYF. CDR3 nucleotide sequence: TGCGCCAGCAGCTTGGACAGGGGAAGAACAGATACGCAGTATTTT.

This clonotype was seen only a few times. The chain couples TRBV5-1 to TRBJ2-3, with D possibly matching TRBD2 (5 bases). Germline V gene sequence: CDR1 SGHRS, CDR2 YFSETQ. Trimming removed 1 base from V and 0 bases from J, with 21 bases in between. The CDR3 has 19 amino acids. The CDR3 region has the DNA TGCGCCAGCAGCTTGACCGTTCCGGGCCCCCGAGGGAGCACAGATACGCAGTATTTT. It specifies CASSLTVPGPRGSTDTQYF.

The V gene is TRBV5-1, the J gene TRBJ1-2; the match to TRBD1 covers 12 bases. Germline CDR1 and CDR2: SGHRS and YFSETQ. Losses at the gene ends were 3 bases for V and 5 bases for J; bases not matched to a gene: 11. This CDR3 is built from 17 residues. CDR3 nucleotides: TGCGCCAGCAGCTATCCGGGACAGGGGGCGCGGCGATATGGCTACACCTTC. Translating gives CASSYPGQGARRYGYTF.

This sequence joins TRBV7-9 and TRBJ1-5; D is uncertain. With 1 base removed from V and 2 bases from J, the gap between germline ends came to 12 bases. Germline CDR1 reads SEHNR; CDR2 reads FQNEAQ (reference sequence). The CDR3 has 16 amino acids. CDR3 amino acids: CASSLGVTGGNQPQHF. CDR3 DNA: TGTGCCAGCAGCTTAGGAGTCACCGGGGGCAATCAGCCCCAGCATTTT.

The V gene is TRBV7-3, the J gene TRBJ2-5; 9 nucleotides agree with TRBD2. CDR1 and CDR2 (germline): SGHTA, FQGTGA. The CDR3 loop spans 15 amino acids. The V gene end was trimmed by 1 base and the J gene end by 3 bases; junction bases not matched to a gene: 3. The CDR3 loop is CASSLRLAGKETQYF. CDR3 nucleotides: TGTGCCAGCAGCTTAAGGCTAGCGGGAAAAGAGACCCAGTACTTC. The entire variable domain, with the rest obtained from reference TRBV7-3 and TRBJ2-5, is as follows: GAGVSQTPSNKVTEKGKYVELRCDPISGHTALYWYRQSLGQGPEFLIYFQGTGAADDSGLPNDRFFAVRPEGSVSTLKIQRTERGDSAVYLCASSLRLAGKETQYFGPGTRLLVL.

Many counts were recorded for this clonotype. The chain uses TRBV12-3 or TRBV12-4 and TRBJ2-7; 12 nucleotides align to TRBD2. The CDR3 spans 15 residues. V shed 4 bases and J 5 bases; nucleotides not matched to a gene: 6. The CDR3 sequence: CASSSRLAGEHEQYF. CDR3 in DNA: TGTGCCAGCAGTTCACGACTAGCGGGAGAGCACGAGCAGTACTTC.

The V gene is TRBV20-1, the J gene TRBJ1-2; TRBD1 matches 9 bases. Trimming removed 6 bases from V and 2 bases from J; junction bases left unmatched: 7. The CDR3 runs 14 residues. Germline CDR1 is DFQATT and CDR2 is SNEGSKA (reference sequence). In DNA, the CDR3 is TGCAGTGCCGTACGGACAGGGGTAAACTATGGCTACACCTTC. Translating it yields CSAVRTGVNYGYTF.

Only a few counts were recorded for this clonotype. The chain recombines TRBV12-3 or TRBV12-4 with TRBJ1-2; D is unclear. The CDR3 totals 13 residues. With 7 bases removed from V and 3 bases from J, the gap between germline ends came to 12 bases. CDR3 region: CASTLTAYYGYTF. In DNA form, the CDR3 reads TGTGCCAGCACCCTCACAGCGTACTATGGCTACACCTTC.

This clonotype was counted between two and nine times. The chain joins TRBV5-1 to TRBJ2-7; no definite D call. This CDR3 contains 12 residues. V was clipped by 4 bases and J by 5 bases, with 10 bases between them. The germline V gene encodes CDR1 SGHRS and CDR2 YFSETQ. As DNA, the CDR3 is TGCGCCAGCAGCCCTTGGGAAAACGAGCAGTACTTC. Protein product: CASSPWENEQYF.

The chain joins TRBV20-1 to TRBJ2-7, with D perhaps matching TRBD1 or TRBD2 (7 bases each). There are 13 residues in the CDR3. The V end was cut by 5 bases, the J end by 0 bases, with 11 bases between. Germline CDR1 is DFQATT and CDR2 is SNEGSKA (reference sequence). The CDR3 loop reads CSAQGGFSYEQYF. Here the CDR3 DNA reads TGCAGTGCTCAGGGGGGGTTCTCCTACGAGCAGTACTTC.

The rearrangement uses TRBV15 and TRBJ2-7, with TRBD2 identical over 9 bases. Per the germline V gene, CDR1 is LNHNV and CDR2 is YYDKDF (reference sequence). CDR3 length: 17 amino acids. V was clipped by 1 base and J by 2 bases; unmatched bases: 9. The CDR3 coding sequence is TGTGCCACCAGCAGAGTCGACGTACTAGCGGGCCCCTACGAGCAGTACTTC. Its translation is CATSRVDVLAGPYEQYF.